This T cell receptor beta chain stems from a study of CD8 T cells in Susac syndrome. General study results and limits: The TCR sequencing and HLA analysis in the study involved a relatively small number of individuals, as the study acknowledged.

The authors reverse transcribed roughly 0.5 to 1 ug RNA with random hexamers. A multiplex approach, immunoSEQ multiplex PCR, amplified TCR beta CDR3 across 54 Vbeta and 13 Jbeta. TCRdb reanalysed the immunoSEQ multiplex PCR reads using MiXCR and keeps one entry per CDR3 protein. The table shows 160,000 or so distinct CDR3 sequences, with roughly 95% occurring only once. A word on this clonotype: No antigen is known for it.

TEMRA cells were FACS-enriched, with CD8+ and CD4+ T cells isolated negatively. The CDR3 loop spans 15 amino acids. Deletions cut 1 base from V and 5 bases from J, with 12 bases between. Germline CDR1 is MGHRA and CDR2 is YSYEKL. Sequences were obtained from CD8+ T cells from PBMCs. The chain couples TRBV4-1 to TRBJ2-1; possibly TRBD1 for D (6 bases). The receptor comes from a human donor with multiple sclerosis. The CDR3 DNA sequence: TGCGCCAGCAGCCAAGCGCAGGGGCTCGACAATGAGCAGTTCTTC. Protein sequence: CASSQAQGLDNEQFF.